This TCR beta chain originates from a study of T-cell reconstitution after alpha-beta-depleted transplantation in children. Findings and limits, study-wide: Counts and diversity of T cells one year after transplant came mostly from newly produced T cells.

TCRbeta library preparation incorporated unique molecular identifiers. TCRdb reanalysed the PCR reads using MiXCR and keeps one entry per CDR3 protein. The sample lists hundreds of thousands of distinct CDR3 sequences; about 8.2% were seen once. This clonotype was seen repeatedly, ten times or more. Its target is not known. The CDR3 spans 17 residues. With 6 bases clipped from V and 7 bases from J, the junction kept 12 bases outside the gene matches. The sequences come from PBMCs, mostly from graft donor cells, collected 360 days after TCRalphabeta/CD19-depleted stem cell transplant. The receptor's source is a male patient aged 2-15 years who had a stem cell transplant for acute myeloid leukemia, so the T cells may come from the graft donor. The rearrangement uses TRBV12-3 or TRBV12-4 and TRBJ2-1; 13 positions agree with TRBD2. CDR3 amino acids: CASRTGLAGVLGNEQFF. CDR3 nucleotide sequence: TGTGCCAGCAGAACAGGACTAGCGGGAGTTCTGGGGAATGAGCAGTTCTTC.